This T cell receptor beta chain was obtained from a study of cytomegalovirus exposure and HLA in healthy donors. Findings of the study overall: Across donors, presence/absence analyses took sequencing depth to be roughly uniform. In vitro data verified three CMV-associated chains as specific for CMV antigens. It has been reported that TCR beta sequences accurately predicted the HLA-A and HLA-B alleles of most subjects.

V shed 6 bases, J shed 4 bases, and the junction held 20 bases outside the gene matches. Per the germline V gene, CDR1 is PRHDT and CDR2 is FYEKMQ (reference sequence). The length of the CDR3 is 19 residues. This clone was counted a few times. The antigen is unknown. PCR primers comprised 60 Vbeta and 13 Jbeta primers. How the authors handled the data: Roughly 11 million of the roughly 80 million unique TCR beta chains counted in a later analysis were shared. Only in-frame clones appear in the TCRdb table, and some are missing; sequencing was by immunoSEQ multiplex PCR. V, J and clone size were drawn from that table, and D and trimming were deduced from the DNA. The sample yields roughly 110,000 clones, 60% to 80% seen once.

The sequence was collected from a female donor in good health and CMV-seronegative. Sequenced: PBMCs. This sequence joins TRBV13 and TRBJ2-5; TRBD2 aligns across 10 bases. The CDR3: CASSPPPYGLAVPPETQYF. CDR3 bases: TGTGCCAGCAGTCCGCCCCCGTACGGACTAGCGGTACCCCCAGAGACCCAGTACTTC.